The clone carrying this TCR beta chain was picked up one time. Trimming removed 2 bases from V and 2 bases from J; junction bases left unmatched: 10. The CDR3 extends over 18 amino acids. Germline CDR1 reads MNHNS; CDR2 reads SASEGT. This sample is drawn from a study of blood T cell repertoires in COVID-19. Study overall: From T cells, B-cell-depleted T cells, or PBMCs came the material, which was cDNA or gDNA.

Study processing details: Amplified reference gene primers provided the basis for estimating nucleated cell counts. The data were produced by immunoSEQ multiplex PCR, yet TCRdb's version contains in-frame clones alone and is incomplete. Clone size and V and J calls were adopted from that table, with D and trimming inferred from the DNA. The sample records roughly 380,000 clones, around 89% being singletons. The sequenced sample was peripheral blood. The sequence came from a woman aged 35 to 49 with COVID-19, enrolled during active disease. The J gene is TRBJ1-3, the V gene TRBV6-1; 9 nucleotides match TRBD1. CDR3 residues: CASSEPLYRDRAGNTIYF. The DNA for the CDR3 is TGTGCCAGCAGTGAACCTCTTTACCGGGACAGGGCTGGAAACACCATATATTTT.